This T cell receptor beta chain was found in a study of cytomegalovirus exposure and HLA in healthy donors. Study-wide results and caveats: The study listed roughly 160 cytomegalovirus-associated TCR beta chains. Rare TCR sequences dominated, though some public TCRs recurred in many donors. A few chains linked to CMV were shown in vitro to be specific for CMV antigens.

With respect to this clone: Antigen unknown.

Repertoires were generated with immunoSEQ multiplex PCR, while TCRdb's copy carries only in-frame clones and drops some. The sample has roughly 60,000 clones; 91% are singletons. V was pared by 5 bases and J by 10 bases, with 6 bases of the junction left unmatched. The CDR3 is made up of 13 amino acids. Per germline, CDR1 SGHTA and CDR2 FQGNSA. This TCR came from a woman aged 25 to 39 in good health and CMV-seronegative. The V and J genes are TRBV7-2 and TRBJ2-1; 9 bases align to TRBD1. Sequenced: PBMCs. The CDR3 DNA sequence: TGTGCCAGCAGCGGGGGACAGGGCCGGGAGCAGTTCTTC. It specifies CASSGGQGREQFF.